The next 22 T cell receptor beta chains were all read from a single sample in a study of T-cell reconstitution after alpha-beta-depleted transplantation in children. The library targeted TCRbeta and was prepared with unique molecular identifiers. TCRdb reprocessed the PCR reads via MiXCR and lists one record per CDR3 protein. The sample consists of under 350,000 distinct CDR3 sequences, more than 9% of them appearing once. The source material was PBMCs from the stem cell graft donor, sampled from the stem cell graft. These receptors were collected from a human donor who donated a stem cell graft to a child with SCID.

The rearrangement uses TRBV2 and TRBJ2-2; 8 bases are shared with TRBD1. The CDR3 is 15 residues long. Germline CDR1 reads SNHLY; CDR2 reads FYNNEI. The CDR3 coding sequence is TGTGCAACAAGGTTGGGGACAGGGAACACCGGGGAGCTGTTTTTT. It translates to CATRLGTGNTGELFF.

This clonotype was seen a handful of times. The gene calls are TRBV12-3 or TRBV12-4 and TRBJ2-4, with D possibly TRBD1 on 5 matching bases. The CDR3 has 14 residues. The V gene lost 5 bases and the J gene lost 5 bases, with 13 bases spanning the gap. Here the CDR3 reads CASSPIFRENIQYF. The CDR3 DNA sequence: TGTGCCAGCAGTCCCATTTTCAGGGAAAACATTCAGTACTTC.

This clonotype was seen a few times. The chain joins TRBV12-3 or TRBV12-4 to TRBJ1-5, with 9 bases lining up with TRBD1. V was clipped by 7 bases and J by 4 bases; unmatched bases: 5. CDR3 length: 14 residues. CDR3 residues: CASITGGLNQPQHF. CDR3 coding DNA: TGTGCCAGCATAACAGGGGGCCTAAATCAGCCCCAGCATTTT.

This clonotype was seen many times. The CDR3 sequence is CASRVGGTQYF. CDR3 coding DNA: TGTGCCAGCAGAGTAGGGGGTACGCAGTATTTT. This chain connects TRBV12-3 or TRBV12-4 to TRBJ2-3, with a weak D call TRBD1 (6 bases). The CDR3 loop spans 11 amino acids. V was clipped by 6 bases and J by 8 bases, with 9 bases between them.

The J gene is TRBJ2-3, the V gene TRBV5-1, with TRBD2 matching 15 bases. V shed 4 bases, J shed 1 base, and the junction held 4 bases outside the gene matches. Germline CDR1 and CDR2: SGHRS and YFSETQ. This CDR3 contains 17 residues. Here the CDR3 reads CASSPGLAGGGTDTQYF. In DNA, the CDR3 is TGCGCCAGCAGCCCAGGACTAGCGGGGGGGGGCACAGATACGCAGTATTTT. The full variable domain, rest sourced from reference TRBV5-1 and TRBJ2-3, is KAGVTQTPRYLIKTRGQQVTLSCSPISGHRSVSWYQQTPGQGLQFLFEYFSETQRNKGNFPGRFSGRQFSNSRSEMNVSTLELGDSALYLCASSPGLAGGGTDTQYFGPGTRLTVL.

This clonotype was counted only a few times. V is TRBV12-3 or TRBV12-4 and J is TRBJ2-3, with D perhaps TRBD1 (6 bases). The CDR3 is 14 amino acids. V was shortened by 5 bases and J by 4 bases, with 13 bases between the two germline ends. CDR3 sequence: CASSETGAADTQYF. As DNA, the CDR3 is TGTGCCAGCAGTGAGACAGGTGCGGCAGATACGCAGTATTTT.

A few counts support this clonotype. The chain carries TRBV7-9 and TRBJ2-1, with D tentatively TRBD1 (5 bases). This CDR3 contains 15 residues. Germline assignment: CDR1 SEHNR and CDR2 FQNEAQ (reference sequence). The ends were cut back, 5 bases at V and 5 bases at J, with 16 bases in the middle. The CDR3: CASSPRVGSNNEQFF. The CDR3 nucleotides read TGTGCCAGCAGCCCCAGGGTGGGGTCGAACAATGAGCAGTTCTTC.

This clonotype was seen at least ten times. V gene TRBV7-8 combines with J gene TRBJ2-3, with 13 bases identical to TRBD2. The CDR3 has 16 amino acids. The V and J ends lost 5 bases and 5 bases, in that order; junction bases with no gene match: 7. The germline gives CDR1 SGHVS, CDR2 FQNEAQ. The DNA of the CDR3 is TGTGCCAGCAGCCAGCCGGGACTAGCGGGGTTAGATACGCAGTATTTT. Its translation: CASSQPGLAGLDTQYF.

This clonotype showed up just a few times. The rearrangement uses TRBV7-6 and TRBJ2-7, with TRBD2 matching over 7 bases. The CDR3 totals 15 residues. Trimming took 0 bases from V and 3 from J; bases not matched to a gene: 5. The germline CDR1 and CDR2 sequences are SGHVS and FNYEAQ. CDR3 in amino acids: CASSLAGTTDYEQYF. For the CDR3, the DNA is TGTGCCAGCAGCTTAGCCGGGACTACGGACTACGAGCAGTACTTC.

Of note for this clonotype: The CDR3 ends on some other residue instead of the conserved phenylalanine or tryptophan, so this is likely a read error. The CDR3 DNA sequence: TGTGCCACCAGTGCGGGACAGGGAGAGACCCAGTACCTC. It translates to CATSAGQGETQYL. The rearrangement joins TRBV24-1 to TRBJ2-5; the match to TRBD1 covers 9 bases. This CDR3 has 13 residues. The germline V gene encodes CDR1 KGHDR and CDR2 SFDVKD. Trimming at V came to 5 bases and at J to 4 bases, leaving 1 base not matched to a gene.

There are many counts of this clonotype. The DNA for the CDR3 is TGCGCCAGCAGCCAAGGCTCTACCCCAGATACGCAGTATTTT. Protein sequence: CASSQGSTPDTQYF. V usage is TRBV4-1 and J usage is TRBJ2-3; D is undetermined. V lost 1 base and J 4 bases, leaving 9 bases between the germline ends. CDR1 and CDR2 from the germline V gene are MGHRA and YSYEKL. The CDR3 extends over 14 amino acids.

The V gene is TRBV6-1, the J gene TRBJ2-1; 7 bases line up with TRBD1. Germline CDR1 reads MNHNS; CDR2 reads SASEGT. The CDR3 runs 15 residues. V lost 6 bases, J lost 0 bases, and 5 bases stayed unmatched. CDR3 sequence (DNA): TGTGCCAGCAGCTCACAGGGGAGCTCCTACAATGAGCAGTTCTTC. Encoded protein: CASSSQGSSYNEQFF.

This chain links TRBV24-1 with TRBJ2-2, with 8 bases matching TRBD1. The CDR3 is 16 residues long. After removal of 3 bases from V and 6 bases from J, the junction contained 8 bases not matched to a gene. Germline assignment: CDR1 KGHDR and CDR2 SFDVKD. CDR3 amino acids: CATSDQTGGIAGELFF. The CDR3 nucleotides are TGTGCCACCAGTGATCAAACAGGGGGTATCGCCGGGGAGCTGTTTTTT.

This clonotype was counted a few times. V is TRBV27 and J is TRBJ2-7, with TRBD1 matching over 12 bases. The trim removed 9 bases at V and 5 bases at J, leaving 8 bases unmatched. The V gene's germline CDR1 is MNHEY and CDR2 SMNVEV (reference sequence). This CDR3 has 14 amino acids. CDR3 DNA sequence: TGTGCCAGTATGACCGGGACAGGGGGCCACGAGCAGTACTTC. Protein product: CASMTGTGGHEQYF.

J is TRBJ1-2 and V is TRBV12-3 or TRBV12-4; D is perhaps TRBD1 (6 bases). The CDR3 consists of 13 residues. Between the trimmed V and J ends, which lost 5 bases and 7 bases, there was a span of 14 bases. DNA of the CDR3: TGTGCCAGCAGTCCATGGGACATATTTGGCTACACCTTC. Its translation is CASSPWDIFGYTF.

There are many counts of this clonotype. The chain recombines TRBV29-1 with TRBJ1-1; D call uncertain. V was trimmed by 3 bases and J by 11 bases, leaving 19 bases between them. CDR1 SQVTM and CDR2 ANQGSEA come from the germline V gene. This CDR3 has 13 residues. DNA for the CDR3: TGCAGCGTTGAGGGCAGGTCTCAGCGGGTGGCTTTCTTT. It codes for CSVEGRSQRVAFF.

CDR3 nucleotides: TGTGCCAGCAGCTTGGCCCATGGAGGGGAGCTGTTTTTT. Its protein is CASSLAHGGELFF. The gene calls are TRBV5-6 and TRBJ2-2; D ambiguous. This CDR3 has 13 residues. CDR1 SGHDT and CDR2 YYEEEE come from the germline V gene. The V and J ends lost 0 bases and 8 bases respectively, with 8 bases between them.

This clonotype was detected a few times. The chain combines TRBV10-3 with TRBJ2-7, with 8 bases aligning to TRBD1. The germline V gene encodes CDR1 ENHRY and CDR2 SYGVKD. V shed 2 bases, J shed 4 bases, and the junction held 4 bases outside the gene matches. The CDR3 loop spans 14 amino acids. As DNA, the CDR3 is TGTGCCATCAGTGAGGGCAGGGGGCAATACGAGCAGTACTTC. It yields the protein CAISEGRGQYEQYF.

This clonotype was recorded many times. The chain combines TRBV24-1 with TRBJ2-3, with D uncertain. The germline gives CDR1 KGHDR, CDR2 SFDVKD. The CDR3 contains 15 residues. V lost 1 base, J lost 1 base, and 8 bases lay in between. Here the CDR3 DNA reads TGTGCCACCAGTGATTTCTCCCGGGGCACAGATACGCAGTATTTT. Amino acid sequence: CATSDFSRGTDTQYF.

In this sample, this clonotype turned up many times. The chain couples TRBV5-1 to TRBJ1-4, with 9 bases that match TRBD1. CDR3 length equals 14 residues. The V and J ends lost 4 bases and 5 bases, in that order; junction bases with no gene match: 3. Germline assignment: CDR1 SGHRS and CDR2 YFSETQ. CDR3 sequence reads: CASSPDRGNEKLFF. The CDR3, as DNA: TGCGCCAGCAGCCCGGACAGGGGAAATGAAAAACTGTTTTTT. Together with reference TRBV5-1 and TRBJ1-4, the CDR3 gives the full variable domain: KAGVTQTPRYLIKTRGQQVTLSCSPISGHRSVSWYQQTPGQGLQFLFEYFSETQRNKGNFPGRFSGRQFSNSRSEMNVSTLELGDSALYLCASSPDRGNEKLFFGSGTQLSVL.

This clonotype was counted only a few times. The chain couples TRBV3-1 to TRBJ2-2, with 9 nucleotides matching TRBD2. Germline V CDR1 and CDR2: LGHDT, YNNKEL (reference sequence). With V trimmed by 1 base and J by 4 bases, 4 bases remained unmatched. The CDR3 has 16 amino acids. In nucleotides, the CDR3 is TGTGCCAGCAGCCAAGGCGGGGGGGCCGCCACCGGGGAGCTGTTTTTT. This encodes CASSQGGGAATGELFF. The entire variable domain, with the rest obtained from reference TRBV3-1 and TRBJ2-2, is as follows: DTAVSQTPKYLVTQMGNDKSIKCEQNLGHDTMYWYKQDSKKFLKIMFSYNNKELIINETVPNRFSPKSPDKAHLNLHINSLELGDSAVYFCASSQGGGAATGELFFGEGSRLTVL.

V usage is TRBV20-1 and J usage is TRBJ1-1; D call uncertain. The CDR3 has 12 amino acids. V was pared by 3 bases and J by 6 bases, with 11 bases between. Germline lookup yields CDR1 DFQATT and CDR2 SNEGSKA (reference sequence). DNA for the CDR3: TGCAGTGCTAGGGACTCTTCGGCTGAAGCTTTCTTT. It is translated as CSARDSSAEAFF.